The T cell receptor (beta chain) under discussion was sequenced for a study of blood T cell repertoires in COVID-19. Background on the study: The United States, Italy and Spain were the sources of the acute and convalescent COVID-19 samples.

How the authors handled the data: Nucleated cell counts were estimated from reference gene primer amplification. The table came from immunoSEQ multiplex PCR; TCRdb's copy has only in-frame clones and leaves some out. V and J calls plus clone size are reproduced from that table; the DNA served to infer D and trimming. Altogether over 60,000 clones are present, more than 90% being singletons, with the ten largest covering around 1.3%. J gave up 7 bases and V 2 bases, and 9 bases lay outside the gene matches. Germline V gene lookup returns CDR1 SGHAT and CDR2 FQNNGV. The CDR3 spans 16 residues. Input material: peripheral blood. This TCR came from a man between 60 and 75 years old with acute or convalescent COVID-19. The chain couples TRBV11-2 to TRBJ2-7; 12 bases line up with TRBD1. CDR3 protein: CASSLSVGQGAGEQYF. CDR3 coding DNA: TGTGCCAGCAGCTTATCAGTGGGACAGGGGGCCGGGGAGCAGTACTTC.